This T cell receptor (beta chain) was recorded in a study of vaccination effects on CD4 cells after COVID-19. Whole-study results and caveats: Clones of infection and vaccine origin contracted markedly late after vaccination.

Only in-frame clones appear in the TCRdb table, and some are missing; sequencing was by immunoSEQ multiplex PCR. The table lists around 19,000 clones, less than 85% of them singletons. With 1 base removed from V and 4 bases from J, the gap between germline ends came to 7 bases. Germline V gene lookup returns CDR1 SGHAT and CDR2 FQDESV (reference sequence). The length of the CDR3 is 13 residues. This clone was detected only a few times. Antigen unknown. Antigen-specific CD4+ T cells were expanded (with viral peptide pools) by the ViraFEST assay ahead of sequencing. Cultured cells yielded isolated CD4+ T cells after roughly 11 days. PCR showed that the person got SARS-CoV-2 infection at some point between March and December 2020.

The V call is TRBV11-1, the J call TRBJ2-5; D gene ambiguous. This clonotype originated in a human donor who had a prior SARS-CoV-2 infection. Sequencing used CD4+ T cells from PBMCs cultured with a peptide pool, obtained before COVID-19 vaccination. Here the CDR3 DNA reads TGTGCCAGCAGCTTAGGTCCAGTAGAGACCCAGTACTTC. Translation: CASSLGPVETQYF.